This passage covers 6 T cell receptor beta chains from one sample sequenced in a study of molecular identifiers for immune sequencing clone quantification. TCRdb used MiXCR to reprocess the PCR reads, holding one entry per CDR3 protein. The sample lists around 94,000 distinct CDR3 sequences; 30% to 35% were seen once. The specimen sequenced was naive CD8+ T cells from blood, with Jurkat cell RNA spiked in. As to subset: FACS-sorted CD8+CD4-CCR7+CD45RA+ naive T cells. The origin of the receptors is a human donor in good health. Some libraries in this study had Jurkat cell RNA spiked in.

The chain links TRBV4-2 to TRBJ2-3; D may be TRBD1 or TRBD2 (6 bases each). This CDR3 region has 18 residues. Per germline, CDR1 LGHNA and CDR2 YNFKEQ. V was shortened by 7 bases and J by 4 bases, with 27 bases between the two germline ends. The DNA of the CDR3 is TGTGCCAGCACCCCGACTAGTCCAGGAGGGGGTCTGGCAGATACGCAGTATTTT. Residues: CASTPTSPGGGLADTQYF.

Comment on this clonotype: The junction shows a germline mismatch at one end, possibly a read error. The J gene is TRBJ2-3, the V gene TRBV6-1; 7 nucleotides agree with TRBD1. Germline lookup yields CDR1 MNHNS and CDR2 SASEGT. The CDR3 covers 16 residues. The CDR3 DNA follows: TGTGCCGGCAGTGAGTACCGGGACAGAAGCACAGATACGCAGTATTTT. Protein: CAGSEYRDRSTDTQYF.

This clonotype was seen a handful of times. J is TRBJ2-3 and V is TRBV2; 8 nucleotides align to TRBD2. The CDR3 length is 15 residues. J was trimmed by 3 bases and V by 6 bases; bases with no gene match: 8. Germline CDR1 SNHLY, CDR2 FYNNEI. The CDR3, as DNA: TGTGCCAGCAGCCTACTAGCGGCAGCTACAGATACGCAGTATTTT. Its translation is CASSLLAAATDTQYF. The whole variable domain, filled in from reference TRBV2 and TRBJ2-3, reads EPEVTQTPSHQVTQMGQEVILRCVPISNHLYFYWYRQILGQKVEFLVSFYNNEISEKSEIFDDQFSVERPDGSNFTLKIRSTKLEDSAMYFCASSLLAAATDTQYFGPGTRLTVL.

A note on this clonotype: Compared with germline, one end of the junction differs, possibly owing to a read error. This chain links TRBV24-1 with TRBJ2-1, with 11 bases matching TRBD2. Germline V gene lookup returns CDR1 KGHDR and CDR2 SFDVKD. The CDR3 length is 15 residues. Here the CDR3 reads CATSSGTSGYNEQSF. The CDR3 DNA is TGTGCCACCAGTTCCGGGACTAGCGGTTACAATGAGCAGTCCTTC.

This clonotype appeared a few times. The CDR3 sequence is CASSSPGSYQETQYF. In DNA, the CDR3 is TGTGCCAGCAGCTCACCCGGGAGCTACCAAGAGACCCAGTACTTC. The chain recombines TRBV7-9 with TRBJ2-5; possible D gene TRBD2, 6 bases. V shed 4 bases and J shed 0 bases, with 12 bases lying between them. CDR3 length: 15 residues. Looked up from germline, CDR1 is SEHNR and CDR2 is FQNEAQ (reference sequence).

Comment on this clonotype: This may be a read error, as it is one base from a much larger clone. Written as DNA, the CDR3 is TGTGCCAGCAGGCCGGACACAATGAACACTGAAGCTTTCTTT. This gives the protein CASRPDTMNTEAFF. The chain couples TRBV28 to TRBJ1-1, with a tentative D call TRBD1 (5 bases). The CDR3 extends over 14 amino acids. Germline lookup yields CDR1 MDHEN and CDR2 SYDVKM. Trimming took 6 bases from V and 0 from J, leaving 11 bases between them.